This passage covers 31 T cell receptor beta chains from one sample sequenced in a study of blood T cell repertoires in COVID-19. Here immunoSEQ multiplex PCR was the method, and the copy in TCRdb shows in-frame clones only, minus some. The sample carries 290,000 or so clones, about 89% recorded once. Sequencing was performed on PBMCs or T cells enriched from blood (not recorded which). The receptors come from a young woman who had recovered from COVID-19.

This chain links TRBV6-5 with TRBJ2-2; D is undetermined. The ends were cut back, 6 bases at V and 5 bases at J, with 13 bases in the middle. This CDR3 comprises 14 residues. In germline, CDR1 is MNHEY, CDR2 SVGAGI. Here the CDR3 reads CASRAGSVTGELFF. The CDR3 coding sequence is TGTGCCAGCAGGGCCGGGTCCGTTACCGGGGAGCTGTTTTTT.

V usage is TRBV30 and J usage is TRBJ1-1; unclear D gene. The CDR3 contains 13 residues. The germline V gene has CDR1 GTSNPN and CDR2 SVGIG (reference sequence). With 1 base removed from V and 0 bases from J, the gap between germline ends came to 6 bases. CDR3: CAWSASMNTEAFF. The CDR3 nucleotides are TGTGCCTGGAGTGCAAGCATGAACACTGAAGCTTTCTTT.

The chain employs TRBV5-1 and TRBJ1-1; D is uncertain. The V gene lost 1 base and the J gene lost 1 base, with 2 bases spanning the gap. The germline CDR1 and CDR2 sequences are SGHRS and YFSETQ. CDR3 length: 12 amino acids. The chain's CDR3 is CASSLQNTEAFF. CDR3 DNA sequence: TGCGCCAGCAGCTTGCAGAACACTGAAGCTTTCTTT. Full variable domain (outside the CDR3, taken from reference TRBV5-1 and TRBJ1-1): KAGVTQTPRYLIKTRGQQVTLSCSPISGHRSVSWYQQTPGQGLQFLFEYFSETQRNKGNFPGRFSGRQFSNSRSEMNVSTLELGDSALYLCASSLQNTEAFFGQGTRLTVV.

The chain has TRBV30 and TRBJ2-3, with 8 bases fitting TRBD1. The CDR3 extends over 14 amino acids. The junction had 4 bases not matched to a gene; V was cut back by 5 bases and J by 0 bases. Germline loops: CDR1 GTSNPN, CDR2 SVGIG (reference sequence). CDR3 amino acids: CAWQGATSTDTQYF. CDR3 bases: TGTGCCTGGCAGGGGGCGACTAGCACAGATACGCAGTATTTT.

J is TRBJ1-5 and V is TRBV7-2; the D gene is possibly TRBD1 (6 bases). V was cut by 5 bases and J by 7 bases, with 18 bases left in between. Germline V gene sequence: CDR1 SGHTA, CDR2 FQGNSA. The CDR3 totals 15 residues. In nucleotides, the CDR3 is TGTGCCAGCAGCGAGAGGCAGGGGTTTGTCCAGCCCCAGCATTTT. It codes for CASSERQGFVQPQHF.

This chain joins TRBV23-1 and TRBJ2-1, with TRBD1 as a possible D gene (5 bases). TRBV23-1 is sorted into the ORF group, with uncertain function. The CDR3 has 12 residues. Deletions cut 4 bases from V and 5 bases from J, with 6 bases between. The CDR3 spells CASSLRDNEQFF. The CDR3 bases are TGCGCCAGCAGTCTCAGGGACAATGAGCAGTTCTTC.

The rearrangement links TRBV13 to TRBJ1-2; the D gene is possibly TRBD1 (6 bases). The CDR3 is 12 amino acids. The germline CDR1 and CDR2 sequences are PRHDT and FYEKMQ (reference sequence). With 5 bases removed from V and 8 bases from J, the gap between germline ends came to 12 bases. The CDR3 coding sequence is TGTGCCAGCAGCCTCAGGGGTCGGGGCTACACCTTC. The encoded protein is CASSLRGRGYTF.

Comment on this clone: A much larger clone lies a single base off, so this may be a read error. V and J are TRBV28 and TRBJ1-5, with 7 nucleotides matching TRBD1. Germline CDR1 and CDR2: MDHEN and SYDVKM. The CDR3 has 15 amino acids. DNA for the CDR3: TGTGCCAGCAGTTTATGGGGGTTCAGGGGACAGCCCCGGCATTTT. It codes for CASSLWGFRGQPRHF.

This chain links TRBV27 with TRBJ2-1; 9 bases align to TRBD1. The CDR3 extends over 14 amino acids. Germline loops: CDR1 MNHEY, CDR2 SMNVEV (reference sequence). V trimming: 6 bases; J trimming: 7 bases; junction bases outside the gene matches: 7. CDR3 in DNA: TGTGCCAGCAGCCATTGGGACAGGGAAAATGAGCAGTTCTTC. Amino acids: CASSHWDRENEQFF.

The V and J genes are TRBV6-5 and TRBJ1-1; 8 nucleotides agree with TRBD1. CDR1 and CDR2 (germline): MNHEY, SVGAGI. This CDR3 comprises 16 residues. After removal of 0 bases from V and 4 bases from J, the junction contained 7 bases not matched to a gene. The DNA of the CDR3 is TGTGCCAGCAGTTACTCTTCAGGGGGCTCTAGCACTGAAGCTTTCTTT. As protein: CASSYSSGGSSTEAFF.

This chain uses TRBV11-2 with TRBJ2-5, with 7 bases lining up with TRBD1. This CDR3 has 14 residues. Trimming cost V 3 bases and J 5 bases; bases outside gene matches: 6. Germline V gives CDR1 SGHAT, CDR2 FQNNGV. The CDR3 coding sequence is TGTGCCAGCAGCTTCAGACAGGGTAGGGAGACCCAGTACTTC. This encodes CASSFRQGRETQYF.

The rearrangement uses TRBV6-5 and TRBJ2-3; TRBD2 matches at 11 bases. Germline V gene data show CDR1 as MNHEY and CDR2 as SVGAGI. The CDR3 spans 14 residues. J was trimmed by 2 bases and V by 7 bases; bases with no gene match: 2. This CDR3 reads CASKTSGATDTQYF. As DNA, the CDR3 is TGTGCCAGCAAGACTAGCGGGGCCACAGATACGCAGTATTTT.

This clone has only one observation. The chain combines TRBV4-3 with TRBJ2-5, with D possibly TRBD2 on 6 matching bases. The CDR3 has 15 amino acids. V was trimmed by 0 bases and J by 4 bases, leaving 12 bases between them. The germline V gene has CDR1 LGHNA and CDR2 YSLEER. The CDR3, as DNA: TGCGCCAGCAGCCAAGATCCGACAGCGGGAGAGACCCAGTACTTC. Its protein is CASSQDPTAGETQYF.

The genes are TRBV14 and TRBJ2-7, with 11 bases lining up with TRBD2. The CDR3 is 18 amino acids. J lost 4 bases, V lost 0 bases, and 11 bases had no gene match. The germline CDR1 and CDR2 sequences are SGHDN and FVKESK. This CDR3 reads CASSQDLLAGGRPYEQYF. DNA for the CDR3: TGTGCCAGCAGCCAAGATCTTCTAGCGGGGGGCCGTCCTTACGAGCAGTACTTC.

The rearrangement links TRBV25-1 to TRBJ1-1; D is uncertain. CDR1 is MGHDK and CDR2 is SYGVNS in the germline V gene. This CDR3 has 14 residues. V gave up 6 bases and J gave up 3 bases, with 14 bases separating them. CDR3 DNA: TGTGCCAGCAGAGACCCAGGTAAAGACACTGAAGCTTTCTTT. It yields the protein CASRDPGKDTEAFF.

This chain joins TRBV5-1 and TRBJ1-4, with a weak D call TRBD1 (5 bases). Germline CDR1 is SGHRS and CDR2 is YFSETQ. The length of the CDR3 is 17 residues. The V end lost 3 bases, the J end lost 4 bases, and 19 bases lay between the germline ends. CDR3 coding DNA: TGCGCCAGCAGCTCATCGGGGGGATGGGGGAGTAATGAAAAACTGTTTTTT. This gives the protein CASSSSGGWGSNEKLFF.

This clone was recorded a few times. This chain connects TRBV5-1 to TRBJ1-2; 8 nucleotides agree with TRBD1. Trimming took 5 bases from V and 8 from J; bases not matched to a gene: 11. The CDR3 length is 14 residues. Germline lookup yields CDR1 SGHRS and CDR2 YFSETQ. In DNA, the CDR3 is TGCGCCAGCAGGTCGACAGGGGTGCTGGGGGGCTACACCTTC. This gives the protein CASRSTGVLGGYTF.

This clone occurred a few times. CDR3 sequence reads: CATSRLGGTGDSPLHF. The CDR3 DNA reads as TGTGCCACCAGCAGATTGGGGGGGACAGGGGATTCACCCCTCCACTTT. This chain joins TRBV15 and TRBJ1-6; 10 bases are shared with TRBD1. V lost 2 bases, J lost 8 bases, and 6 bases stayed unmatched. This CDR3 has 16 amino acids. Germline values: CDR1 LNHNV, CDR2 YYDKDF (reference sequence).

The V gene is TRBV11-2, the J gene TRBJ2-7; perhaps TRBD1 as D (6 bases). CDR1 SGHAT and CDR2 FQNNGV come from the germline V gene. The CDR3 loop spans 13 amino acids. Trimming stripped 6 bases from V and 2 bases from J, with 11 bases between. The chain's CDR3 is CASRTTGTYEQYF. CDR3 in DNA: TGTGCCAGCAGAACAACAGGGACCTACGAGCAGTACTTC.

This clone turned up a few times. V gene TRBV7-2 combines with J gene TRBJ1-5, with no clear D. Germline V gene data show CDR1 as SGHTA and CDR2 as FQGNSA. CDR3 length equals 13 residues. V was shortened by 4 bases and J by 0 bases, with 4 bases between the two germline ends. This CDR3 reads CASSSNSNQPQHF. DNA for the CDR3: TGTGCCAGCAGCTCTAATAGCAATCAGCCCCAGCATTTT.

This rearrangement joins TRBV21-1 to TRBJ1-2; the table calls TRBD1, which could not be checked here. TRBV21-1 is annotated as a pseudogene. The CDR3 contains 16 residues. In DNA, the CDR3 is TGTGCCAGCAGTCGGACCGGGACAGGGGCTAGCTATGGCTACACCTTC. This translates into CASSRTGTGASYGYTF.

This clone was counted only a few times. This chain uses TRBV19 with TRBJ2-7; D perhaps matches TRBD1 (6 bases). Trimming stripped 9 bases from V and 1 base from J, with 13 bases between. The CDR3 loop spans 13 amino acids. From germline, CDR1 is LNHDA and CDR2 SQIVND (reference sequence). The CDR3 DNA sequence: TGTGCCAGCAGGGGACGGGAATCCTACGAGCAGTACTTC. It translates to CASRGRESYEQYF. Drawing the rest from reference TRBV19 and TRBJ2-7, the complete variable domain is DGGITQSPKYLFRKEGQNVTLSCEQNLNHDAMYWYRQDPGQGLRLIYYSQIVNDFQKGDIAEGYSVSREKKESFPLTVTSAQKNPTAFYLCASRGRESYEQYFGPGTRLTVT.

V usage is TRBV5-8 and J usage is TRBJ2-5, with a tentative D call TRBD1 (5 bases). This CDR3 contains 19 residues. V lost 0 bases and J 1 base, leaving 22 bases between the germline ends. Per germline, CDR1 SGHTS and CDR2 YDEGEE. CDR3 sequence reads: CASSLGVYTSSTVQETQYF. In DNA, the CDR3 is TGTGCCAGCAGCTTGGGAGTTTACACGTCGTCGACAGTCCAAGAGACCCAGTACTTC.

This CDR3 is CAWRPGDRAYGYTF. The DNA for the CDR3 is TGTGCCTGGAGGCCTGGCGACAGGGCCTATGGCTACACCTTC. The chain combines TRBV30 with TRBJ1-2, with TRBD1 identical over 7 bases. The V gene end was trimmed by 3 bases and the J gene end by 4 bases; junction bases not matched to a gene: 8. The V gene's germline CDR1 is GTSNPN and CDR2 SVGIG (reference sequence). The CDR3 is 14 residues long. Full variable domain (outside the CDR3, taken from reference TRBV30 and TRBJ1-2): SQTIHQWPATLVQPVGSPLSLECTVEGTSNPNLYWYRQAAGRGLQLLFYSVGIGQISSEVPQNLSASRPQDRQFILSSKKLLLSDSGFYLCAWRPGDRAYGYTFGSGTRLTVV.

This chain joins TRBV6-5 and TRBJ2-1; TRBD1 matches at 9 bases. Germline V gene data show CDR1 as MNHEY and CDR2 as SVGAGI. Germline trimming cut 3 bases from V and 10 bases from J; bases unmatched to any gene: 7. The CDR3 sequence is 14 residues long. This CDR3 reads CASSYIRTGDEQFF. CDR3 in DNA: TGTGCCAGCAGTTATATTCGGACAGGGGACGAGCAGTTCTTC.

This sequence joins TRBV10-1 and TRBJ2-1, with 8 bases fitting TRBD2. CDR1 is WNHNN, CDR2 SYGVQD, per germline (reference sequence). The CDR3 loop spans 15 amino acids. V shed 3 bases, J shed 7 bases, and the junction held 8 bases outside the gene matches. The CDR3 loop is CASSDSQRGTNEQFF. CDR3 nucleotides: TGCGCCAGCAGTGATTCCCAGCGGGGGACGAATGAGCAGTTCTTC.

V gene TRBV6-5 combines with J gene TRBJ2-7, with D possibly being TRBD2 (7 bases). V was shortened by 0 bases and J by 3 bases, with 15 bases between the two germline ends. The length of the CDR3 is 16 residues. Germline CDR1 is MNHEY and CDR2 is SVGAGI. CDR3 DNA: TGTGCCAGCAGTTACTCGGCGGGGGCGCAGGGCTACGAGCAGTACTTC. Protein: CASSYSAGAQGYEQYF.

The CDR3 bases are TGTGCCAGTTCCCCATGGGAAAGGGGAGCTTTCTTT. The encoded protein is CASSPWERGAFF. V and J are TRBV2 and TRBJ1-1, with a weak D call TRBD1 (5 bases). The germline gives CDR1 SNHLY, CDR2 FYNNEI. The CDR3 spans 12 residues. The germline V and J ends were trimmed by 9 bases and 10 bases, with 18 bases remaining between them.

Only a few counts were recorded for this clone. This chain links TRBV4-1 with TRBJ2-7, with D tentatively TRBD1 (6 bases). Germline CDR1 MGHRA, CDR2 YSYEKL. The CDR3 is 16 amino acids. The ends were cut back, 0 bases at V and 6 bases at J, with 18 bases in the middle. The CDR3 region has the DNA TGCGCCAGCAGCCAAGACGGGTGGGTGGGGGCCACCGAGCAGTACTTC. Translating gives CASSQDGWVGATEQYF.

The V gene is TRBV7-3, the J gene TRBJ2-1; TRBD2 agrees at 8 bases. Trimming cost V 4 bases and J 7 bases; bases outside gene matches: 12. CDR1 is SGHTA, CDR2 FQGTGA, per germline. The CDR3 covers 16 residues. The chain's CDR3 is CASSSITGLGSNEQFF. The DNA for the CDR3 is TGTGCCAGCAGCTCAATAACGGGACTAGGATCGAATGAGCAGTTCTTC.

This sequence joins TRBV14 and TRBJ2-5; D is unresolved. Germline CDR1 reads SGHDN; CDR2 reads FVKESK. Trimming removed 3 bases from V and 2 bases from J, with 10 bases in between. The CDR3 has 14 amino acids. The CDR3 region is CASSQVWQQETQYF. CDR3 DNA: TGTGCCAGCAGCCAGGTTTGGCAGCAAGAGACCCAGTACTTC.